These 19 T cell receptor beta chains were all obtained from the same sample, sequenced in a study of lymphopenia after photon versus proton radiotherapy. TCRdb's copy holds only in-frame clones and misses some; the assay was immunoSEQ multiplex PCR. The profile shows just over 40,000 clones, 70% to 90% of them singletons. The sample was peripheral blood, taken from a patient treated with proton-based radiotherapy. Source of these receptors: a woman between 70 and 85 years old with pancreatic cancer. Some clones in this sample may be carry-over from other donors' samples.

The CDR3 nucleotides read TGTGCCAGCAGCCAAGGGGAGGCGGGGACCCAGTACTTC. Protein sequence: CASSQGEAGTQYF. The J gene is TRBJ2-5, the V gene TRBV11-2; TRBD2 is a possible D gene (6 bases). This CDR3 region has 13 residues. Trimming took off 5 bases at V and 7 bases at J, with 14 bases between the two ends. Germline loops: CDR1 SGHAT, CDR2 FQNNGV.

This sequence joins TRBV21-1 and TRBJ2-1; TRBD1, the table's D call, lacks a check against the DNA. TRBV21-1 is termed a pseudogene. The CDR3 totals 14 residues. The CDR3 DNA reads TGTGCCAGCAGCAAATTGGATCAGGGAAGTGAGCAGTTCTTC. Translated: CASSKLDQGSEQFF.

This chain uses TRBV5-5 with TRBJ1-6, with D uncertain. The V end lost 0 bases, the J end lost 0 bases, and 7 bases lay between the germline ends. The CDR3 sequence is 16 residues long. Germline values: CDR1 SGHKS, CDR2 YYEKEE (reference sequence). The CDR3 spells CASSLDWSSYNSPLHF. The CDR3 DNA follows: TGTGCCAGCAGCTTGGACTGGAGCTCCTATAATTCACCCCTCCACTTT.

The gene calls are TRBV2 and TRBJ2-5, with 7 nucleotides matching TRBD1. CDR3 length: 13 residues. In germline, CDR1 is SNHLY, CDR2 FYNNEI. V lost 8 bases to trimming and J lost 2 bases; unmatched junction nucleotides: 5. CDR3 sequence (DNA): TGTGCCAGCTGTTGGGACAGTCAAGAGACCCAGTACTTC. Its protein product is CASCWDSQETQYF.

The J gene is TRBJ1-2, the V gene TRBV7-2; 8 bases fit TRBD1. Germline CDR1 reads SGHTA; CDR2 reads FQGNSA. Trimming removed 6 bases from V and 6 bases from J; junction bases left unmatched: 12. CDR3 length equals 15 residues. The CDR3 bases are TGTGCCAGCAGTCGATCAGGACAGGGAGGGGATGGCTACACCTTC. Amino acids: CASSRSGQGGDGYTF.

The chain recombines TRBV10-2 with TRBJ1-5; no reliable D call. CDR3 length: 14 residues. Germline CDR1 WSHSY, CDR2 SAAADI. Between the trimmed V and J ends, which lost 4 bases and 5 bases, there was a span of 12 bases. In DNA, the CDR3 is TGCGCCAGCAGTGGCGAGTCCCCTTATCAGCCCCAGCATTTT. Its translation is CASSGESPYQPQHF.

The CDR3 sequence: CASSTRDRAGSPLHF. The CDR3 DNA sequence: TGTGCCAGCAGTACCCGGGACAGGGCCGGATCACCCCTCCACTTT. V and J are TRBV27 and TRBJ1-6; 9 nucleotides align to TRBD1. Germline values: CDR1 MNHEY, CDR2 SMNVEV (reference sequence). There are 15 residues in the CDR3. The junction had 9 bases not matched to a gene; V was cut back by 5 bases and J by 10 bases.

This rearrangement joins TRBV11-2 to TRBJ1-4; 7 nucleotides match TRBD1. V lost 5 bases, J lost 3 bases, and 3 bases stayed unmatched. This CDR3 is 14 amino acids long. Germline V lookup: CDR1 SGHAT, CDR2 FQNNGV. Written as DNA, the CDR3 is TGTGCCAGCAGCAGACAGGGAGCTAATGAAAAACTGTTTTTT. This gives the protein CASSRQGANEKLFF.

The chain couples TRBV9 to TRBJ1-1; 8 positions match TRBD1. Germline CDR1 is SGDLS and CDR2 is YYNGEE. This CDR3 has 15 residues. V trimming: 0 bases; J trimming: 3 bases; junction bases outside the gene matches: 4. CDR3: CASSVGYRGYTEAFF. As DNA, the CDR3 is TGTGCCAGCAGCGTAGGGTACAGGGGGTACACTGAAGCTTTCTTT.

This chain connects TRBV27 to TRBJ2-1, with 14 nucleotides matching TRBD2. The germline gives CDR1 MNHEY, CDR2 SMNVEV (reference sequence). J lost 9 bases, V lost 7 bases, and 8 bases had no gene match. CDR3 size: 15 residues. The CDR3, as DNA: TGTGCCAGCATAGCGGGACTAGCGGGAGTGGGTGAGCAGTTCTTC. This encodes CASIAGLAGVGEQFF.

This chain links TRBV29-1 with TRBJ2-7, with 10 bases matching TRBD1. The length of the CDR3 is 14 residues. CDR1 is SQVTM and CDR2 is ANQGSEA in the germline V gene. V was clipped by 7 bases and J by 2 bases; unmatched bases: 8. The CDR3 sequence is CSETGQGRPYEQYF. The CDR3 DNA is TGCAGCGAGACGGGACAGGGGCGTCCCTACGAGCAGTACTTC.

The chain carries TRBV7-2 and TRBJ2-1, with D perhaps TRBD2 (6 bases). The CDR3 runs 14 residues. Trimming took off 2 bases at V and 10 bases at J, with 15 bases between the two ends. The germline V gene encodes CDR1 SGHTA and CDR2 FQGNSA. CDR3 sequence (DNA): TGTGCCAGCAGCTTATCGCGGGATACGGGGGAGCAGTTCTTC. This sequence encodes CASSLSRDTGEQFF.

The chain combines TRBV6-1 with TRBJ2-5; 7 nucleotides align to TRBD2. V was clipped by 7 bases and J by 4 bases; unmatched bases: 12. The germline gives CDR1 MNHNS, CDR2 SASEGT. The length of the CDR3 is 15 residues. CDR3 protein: CASKALGRDGETQYF. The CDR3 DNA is TGTGCCAGCAAGGCCCTAGGGAGGGACGGAGAGACCCAGTACTTC.

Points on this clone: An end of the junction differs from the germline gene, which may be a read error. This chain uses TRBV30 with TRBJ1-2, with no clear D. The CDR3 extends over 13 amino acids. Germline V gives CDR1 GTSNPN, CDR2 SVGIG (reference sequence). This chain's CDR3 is CAWSPRINDGYTF. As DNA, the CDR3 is TGTGCCTGGAGCCCCAGAATTAACGATGGCTACACCTTC.

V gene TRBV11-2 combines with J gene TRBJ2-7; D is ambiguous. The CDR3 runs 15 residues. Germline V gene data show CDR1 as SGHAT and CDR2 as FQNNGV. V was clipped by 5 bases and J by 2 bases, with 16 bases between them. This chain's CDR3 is CASSPRADPAYEQYF. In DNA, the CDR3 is TGTGCCAGCAGCCCTAGGGCGGACCCAGCCTACGAGCAGTACTTC.

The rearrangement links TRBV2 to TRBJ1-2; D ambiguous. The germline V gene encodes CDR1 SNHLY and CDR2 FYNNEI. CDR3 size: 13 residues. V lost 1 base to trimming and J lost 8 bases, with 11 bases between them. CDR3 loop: CASSEGPGRGYTF. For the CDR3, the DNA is TGTGCCAGCAGTGAAGGGCCGGGCCGGGGCTACACCTTC.

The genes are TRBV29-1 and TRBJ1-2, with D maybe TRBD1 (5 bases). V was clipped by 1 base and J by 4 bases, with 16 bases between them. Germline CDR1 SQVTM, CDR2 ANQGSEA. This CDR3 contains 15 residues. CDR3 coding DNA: TGCAGCGTTGAAGTAGGAGACAGTGAGGTCTATGGCTACACCTTC. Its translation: CSVEVGDSEVYGYTF.

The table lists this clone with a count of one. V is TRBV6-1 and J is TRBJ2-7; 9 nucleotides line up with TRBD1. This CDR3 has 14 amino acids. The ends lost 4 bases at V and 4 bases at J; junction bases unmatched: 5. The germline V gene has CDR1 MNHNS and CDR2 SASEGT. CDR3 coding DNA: TGTGCCAGCAGTGTAACGGGACAGGGATACGAGCAGTACTTC. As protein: CASSVTGQGYEQYF.

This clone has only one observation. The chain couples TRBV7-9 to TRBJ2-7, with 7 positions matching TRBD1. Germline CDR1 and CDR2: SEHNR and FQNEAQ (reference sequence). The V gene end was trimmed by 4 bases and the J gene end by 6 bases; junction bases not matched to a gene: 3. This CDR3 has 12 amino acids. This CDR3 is CASSSAGGEQYF. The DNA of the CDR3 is TGTGCCAGCAGCTCGGCAGGGGGCGAGCAGTACTTC.